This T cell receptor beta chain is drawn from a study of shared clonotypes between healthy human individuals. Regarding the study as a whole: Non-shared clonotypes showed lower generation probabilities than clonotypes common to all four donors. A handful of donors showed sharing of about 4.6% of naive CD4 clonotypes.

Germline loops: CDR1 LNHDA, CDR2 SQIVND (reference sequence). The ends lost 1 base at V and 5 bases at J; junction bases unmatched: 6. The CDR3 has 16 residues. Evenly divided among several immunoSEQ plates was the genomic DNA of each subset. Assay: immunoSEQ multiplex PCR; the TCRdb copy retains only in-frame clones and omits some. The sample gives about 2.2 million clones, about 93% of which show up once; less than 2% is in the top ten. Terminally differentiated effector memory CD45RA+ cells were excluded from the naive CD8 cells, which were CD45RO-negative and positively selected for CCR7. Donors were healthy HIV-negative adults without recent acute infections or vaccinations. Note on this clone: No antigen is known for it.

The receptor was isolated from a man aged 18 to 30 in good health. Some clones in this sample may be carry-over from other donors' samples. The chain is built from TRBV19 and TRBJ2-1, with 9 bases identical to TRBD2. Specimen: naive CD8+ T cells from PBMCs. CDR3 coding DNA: TGTGCCAGTAGTATAGGCGGGAGGGCCTACCACAATGAGCAGTTCTTC. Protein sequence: CASSIGGRAYHNEQFF.